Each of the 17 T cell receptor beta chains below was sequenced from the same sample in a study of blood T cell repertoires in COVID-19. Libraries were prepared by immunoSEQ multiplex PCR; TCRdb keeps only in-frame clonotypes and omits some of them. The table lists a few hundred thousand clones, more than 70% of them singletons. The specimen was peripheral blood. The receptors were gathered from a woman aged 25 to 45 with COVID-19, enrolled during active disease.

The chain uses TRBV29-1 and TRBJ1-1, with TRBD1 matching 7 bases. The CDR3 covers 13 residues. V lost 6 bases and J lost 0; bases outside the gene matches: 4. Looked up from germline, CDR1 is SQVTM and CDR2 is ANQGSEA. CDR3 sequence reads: CSVTTGLNTEAFF. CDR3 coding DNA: TGCAGCGTGACGACAGGGTTGAACACTGAAGCTTTCTTT.

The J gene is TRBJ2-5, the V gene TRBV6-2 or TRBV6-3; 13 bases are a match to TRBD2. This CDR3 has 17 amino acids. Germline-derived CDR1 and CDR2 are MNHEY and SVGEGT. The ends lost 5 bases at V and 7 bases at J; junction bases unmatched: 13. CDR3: CASSTRTSGGPSWTQYF. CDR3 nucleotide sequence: TGTGCCAGCAGTACTCGGACTAGCGGGGGACCAAGTTGGACCCAGTACTTC.

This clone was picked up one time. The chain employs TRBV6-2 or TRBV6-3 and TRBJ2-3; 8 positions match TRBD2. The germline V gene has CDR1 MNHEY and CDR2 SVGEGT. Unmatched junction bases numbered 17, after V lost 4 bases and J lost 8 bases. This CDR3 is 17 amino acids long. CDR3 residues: CASSSFSGTRERVTQYF. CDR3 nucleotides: TGTGCCAGCAGTTCCTTCTCCGGGACTAGGGAGAGGGTTACGCAGTATTTT.

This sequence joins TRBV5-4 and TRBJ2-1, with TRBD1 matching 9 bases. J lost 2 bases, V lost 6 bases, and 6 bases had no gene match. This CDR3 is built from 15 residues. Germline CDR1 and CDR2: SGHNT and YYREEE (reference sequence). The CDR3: CASTRDRDPYNEQFF. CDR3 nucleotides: TGTGCCAGCACCAGGGACAGGGACCCCTACAATGAGCAGTTCTTC.

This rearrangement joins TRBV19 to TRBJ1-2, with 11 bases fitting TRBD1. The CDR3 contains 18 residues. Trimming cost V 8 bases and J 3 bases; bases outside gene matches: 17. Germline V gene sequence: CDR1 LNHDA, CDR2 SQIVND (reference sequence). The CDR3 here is CASANRDRGAGGYYGYTF. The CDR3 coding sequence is TGTGCCAGTGCCAACCGGGACAGGGGGGCCGGTGGGTACTATGGCTACACCTTC. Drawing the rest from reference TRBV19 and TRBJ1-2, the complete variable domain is DGGITQSPKYLFRKEGQNVTLSCEQNLNHDAMYWYRQDPGQGLRLIYYSQIVNDFQKGDIAEGYSVSREKKESFPLTVTSAQKNPTAFYLCASANRDRGAGGYYGYTFGSGTRLTVV.

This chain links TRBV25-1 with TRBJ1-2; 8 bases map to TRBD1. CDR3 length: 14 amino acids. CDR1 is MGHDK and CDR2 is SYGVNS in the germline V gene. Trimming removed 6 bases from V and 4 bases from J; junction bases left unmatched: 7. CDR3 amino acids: CASSWTGKGYGYTF. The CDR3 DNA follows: TGTGCCAGCAGCTGGACAGGGAAGGGCTATGGCTACACCTTC.

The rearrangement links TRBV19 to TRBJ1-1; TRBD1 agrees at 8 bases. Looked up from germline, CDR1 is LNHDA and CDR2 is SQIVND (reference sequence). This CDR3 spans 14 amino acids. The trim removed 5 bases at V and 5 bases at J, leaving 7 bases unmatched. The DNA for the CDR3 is TGTGCCAGTAGTCTGGACAGGGATTGGACTGAAGCTTTCTTT. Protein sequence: CASSLDRDWTEAFF. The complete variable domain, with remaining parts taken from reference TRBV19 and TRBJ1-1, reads DGGITQSPKYLFRKEGQNVTLSCEQNLNHDAMYWYRQDPGQGLRLIYYSQIVNDFQKGDIAEGYSVSREKKESFPLTVTSAQKNPTAFYLCASSLDRDWTEAFFGQGTRLTVV.

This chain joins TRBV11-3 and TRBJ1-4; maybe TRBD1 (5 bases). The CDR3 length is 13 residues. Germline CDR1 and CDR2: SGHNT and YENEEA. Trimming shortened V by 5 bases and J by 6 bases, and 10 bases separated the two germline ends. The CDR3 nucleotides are TGTGCCAGCAGCCTCCAGACAGATGAAAAACTGTTTTTT. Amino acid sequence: CASSLQTDEKLFF.

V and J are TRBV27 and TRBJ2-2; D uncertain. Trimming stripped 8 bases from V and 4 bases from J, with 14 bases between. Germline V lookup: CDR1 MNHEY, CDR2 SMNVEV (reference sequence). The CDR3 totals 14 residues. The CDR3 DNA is TGTGCCAGCCACAAAAATCTTGCCACCGGGGAGCTGTTTTTT. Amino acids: CASHKNLATGELFF.

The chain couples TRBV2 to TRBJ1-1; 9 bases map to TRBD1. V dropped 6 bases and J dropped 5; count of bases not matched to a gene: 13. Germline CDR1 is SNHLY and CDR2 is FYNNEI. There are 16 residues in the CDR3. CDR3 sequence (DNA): TGTGCCAGCAGCGCCGGGGTCGGACAGGGGCGGACTGAAGCTTTCTTT. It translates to CASSAGVGQGRTEAFF. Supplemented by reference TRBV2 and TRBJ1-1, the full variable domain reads EPEVTQTPSHQVTQMGQEVILRCVPISNHLYFYWYRQILGQKVEFLVSFYNNEISEKSEIFDDQFSVERPDGSNFTLKIRSTKLEDSAMYFCASSAGVGQGRTEAFFGQGTRLTVV.

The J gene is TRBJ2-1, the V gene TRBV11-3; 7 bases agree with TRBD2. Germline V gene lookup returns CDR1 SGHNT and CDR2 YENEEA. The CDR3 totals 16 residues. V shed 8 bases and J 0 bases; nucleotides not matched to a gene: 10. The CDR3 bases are TGTGCCAGCGCAAGATCGGGGGAGGGCTCCTACAATGAGCAGTTCTTC. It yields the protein CASARSGEGSYNEQFF.

CDR3 bases: TGTGCCAGCAGCGTGTCGACAGGGTTCAACTATGGCTACACCTTC. Translating gives CASSVSTGFNYGYTF. This sequence joins TRBV9 and TRBJ1-2, with 7 bases that match TRBD1. This CDR3 is 15 amino acids long. The J segment lost 2 bases and the V segment lost 2 bases, leaving 6 bases of the junction unmatched. Germline V gene lookup returns CDR1 SGDLS and CDR2 YYNGEE.

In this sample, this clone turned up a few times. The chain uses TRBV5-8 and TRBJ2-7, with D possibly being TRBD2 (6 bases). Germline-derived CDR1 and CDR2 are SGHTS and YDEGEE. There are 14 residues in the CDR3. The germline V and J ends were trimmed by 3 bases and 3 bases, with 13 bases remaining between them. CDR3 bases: TGTGCCAGCAGCTCACCGGGACTTGGCTACGAGCAGTACTTC. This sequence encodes CASSSPGLGYEQYF.

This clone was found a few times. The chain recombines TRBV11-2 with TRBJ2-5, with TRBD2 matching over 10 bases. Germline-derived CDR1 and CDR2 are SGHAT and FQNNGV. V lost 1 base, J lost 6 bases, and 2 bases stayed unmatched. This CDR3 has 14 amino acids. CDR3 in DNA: TGTGCCAGCAGCTTAGGTAGCGGGGGGAAGACCCAGTACTTC. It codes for CASSLGSGGKTQYF.

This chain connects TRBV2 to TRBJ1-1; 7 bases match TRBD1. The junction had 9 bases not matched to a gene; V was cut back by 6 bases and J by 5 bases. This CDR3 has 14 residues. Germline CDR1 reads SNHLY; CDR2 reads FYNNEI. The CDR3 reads CASSGYRGGTEAFF. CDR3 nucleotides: TGTGCCAGCAGCGGCTACAGGGGTGGGACTGAAGCTTTCTTT.

The CDR3 nucleotides read TGTGCCAGCAGCTCGGGAATGCCCTCCTACAATGAGCAGTTCTTC. Amino acids: CASSSGMPSYNEQFF. The V call is TRBV7-2, the J call TRBJ2-1; possibly TRBD2 for D (5 bases). The CDR3 loop spans 15 amino acids. Germline CDR1 SGHTA, CDR2 FQGNSA. The V end was cut by 4 bases, the J end by 0 bases, with 10 bases between.

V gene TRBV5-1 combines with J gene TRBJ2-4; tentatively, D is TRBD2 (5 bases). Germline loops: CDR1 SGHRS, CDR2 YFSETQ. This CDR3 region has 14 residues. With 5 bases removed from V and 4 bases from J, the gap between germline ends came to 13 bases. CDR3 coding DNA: TGCGCCAGCAGTCACGGACGCGGGAAAAACATTCAGTACTTC. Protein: CASSHGRGKNIQYF.